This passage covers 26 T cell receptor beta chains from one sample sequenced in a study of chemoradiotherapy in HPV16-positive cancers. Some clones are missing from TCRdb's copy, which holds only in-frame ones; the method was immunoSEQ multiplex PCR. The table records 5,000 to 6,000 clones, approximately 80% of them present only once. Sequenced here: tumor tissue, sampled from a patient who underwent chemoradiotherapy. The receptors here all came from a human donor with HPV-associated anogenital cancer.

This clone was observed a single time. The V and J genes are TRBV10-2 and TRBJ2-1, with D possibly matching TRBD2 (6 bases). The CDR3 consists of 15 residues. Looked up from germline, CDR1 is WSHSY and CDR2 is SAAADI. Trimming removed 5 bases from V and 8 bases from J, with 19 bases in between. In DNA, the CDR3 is TGCGCCAGCAGTCAATTCGGGGGTAGAACCTATGAGCAGTTCTTC. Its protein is CASSQFGGRTYEQFF.

CDR3 nucleotides: TGTGCCAGCAGCCAGGGGGGGGCGACGGGAAACACCATATATTTT. This gives the protein CASSQGGATGNTIYF. This chain links TRBV7-2 with TRBJ1-3; 7 positions agree with TRBD1. The germline CDR1 and CDR2 sequences are SGHTA and FQGNSA. Trimming at V came to 5 bases and at J to 4 bases, leaving 8 bases not matched to a gene. There are 15 residues in the CDR3.

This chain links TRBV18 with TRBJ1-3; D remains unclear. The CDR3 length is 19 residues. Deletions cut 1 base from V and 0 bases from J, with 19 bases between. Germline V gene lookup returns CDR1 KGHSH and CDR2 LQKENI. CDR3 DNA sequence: TGTGCCAGCTCACCACGAGGGCTGAGTCCCTTGAACTCTGGAAACACCATATATTTT. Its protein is CASSPRGLSPLNSGNTIYF. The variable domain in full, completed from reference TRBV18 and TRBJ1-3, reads NAGVMQNPRHLVRRRGQEARLRCSPMKGHSHVYWYRQLPEEGLKFMVYLQKENIIDESGMPKERFSAEFPKEGPSILRIQQVVRGDSAAYFCASSPRGLSPLNSGNTIYFGEGSWLTVV.

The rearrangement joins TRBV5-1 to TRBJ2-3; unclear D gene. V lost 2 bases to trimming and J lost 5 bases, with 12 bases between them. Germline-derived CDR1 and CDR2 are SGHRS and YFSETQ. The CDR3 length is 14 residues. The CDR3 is CASSLDRMGDTQYF. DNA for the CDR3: TGCGCCAGCAGCTTAGATAGGATGGGAGATACGCAGTATTTT.

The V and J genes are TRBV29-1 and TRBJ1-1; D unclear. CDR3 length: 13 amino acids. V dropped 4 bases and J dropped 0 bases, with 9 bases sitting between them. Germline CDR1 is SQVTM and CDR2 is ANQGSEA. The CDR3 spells CSVAEGLNTEAFF. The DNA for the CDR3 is TGCAGCGTTGCGGAAGGGCTGAACACTGAAGCTTTCTTT. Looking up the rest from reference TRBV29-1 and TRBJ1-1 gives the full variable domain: SAVISQKPSRDICQRGTSLTIQCQVDSQVTMMFWYRQQPGQSLTLIATANQGSEATYESGFVIDKFPISRPNLTFSTLTVSNMSPEDSSIYLCSVAEGLNTEAFFGQGTRLTVV.

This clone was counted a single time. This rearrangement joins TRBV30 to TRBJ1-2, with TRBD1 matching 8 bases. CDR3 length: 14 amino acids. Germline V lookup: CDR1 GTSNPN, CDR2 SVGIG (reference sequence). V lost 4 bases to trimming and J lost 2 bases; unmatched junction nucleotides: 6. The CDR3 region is CAWTVGQGNYGYTF. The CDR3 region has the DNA TGTGCCTGGACTGTTGGACAGGGCAACTATGGCTACACCTTC. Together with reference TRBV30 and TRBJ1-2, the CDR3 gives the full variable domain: SQTIHQWPATLVQPVGSPLSLECTVEGTSNPNLYWYRQAAGRGLQLLFYSVGIGQISSEVPQNLSASRPQDRQFILSSKKLLLSDSGFYLCAWTVGQGNYGYTFGSGTRLTVV.

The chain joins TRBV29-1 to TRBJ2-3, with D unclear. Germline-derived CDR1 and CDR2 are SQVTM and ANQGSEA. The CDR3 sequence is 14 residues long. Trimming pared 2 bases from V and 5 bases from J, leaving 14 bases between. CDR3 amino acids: CSVESPNSIDTQYF. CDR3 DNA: TGCAGCGTTGAATCCCCCAACAGTATAGATACGCAGTATTTT.

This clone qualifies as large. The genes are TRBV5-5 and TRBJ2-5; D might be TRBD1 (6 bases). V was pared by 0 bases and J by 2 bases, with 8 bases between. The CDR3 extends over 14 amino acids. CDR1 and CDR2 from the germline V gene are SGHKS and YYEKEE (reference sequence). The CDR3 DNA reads TGTGCCAGCAGCTTGGGGACAGAGCAAGAGACCCAGTACTTC. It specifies CASSLGTEQETQYF. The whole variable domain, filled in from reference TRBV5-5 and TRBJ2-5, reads DAGVTQSPTHLIKTRGQQVTLRCSPISGHKSVSWYQQVLGQGPQFIFQYYEKEERGRGNFPDRFSARQFPNYSSELNVNALLLGDSALYLCASSLGTEQETQYFGPGTRLLVL.

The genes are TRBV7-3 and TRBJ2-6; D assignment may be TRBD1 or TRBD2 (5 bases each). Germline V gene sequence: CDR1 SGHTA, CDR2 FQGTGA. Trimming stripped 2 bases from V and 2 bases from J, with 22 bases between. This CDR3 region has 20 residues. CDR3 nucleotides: TGTGCCAGCAGCTTAGTTTTTGGGGGAACCCACCTCACTGGGGCCAACGTCCTGACTTTC. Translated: CASSLVFGGTHLTGANVLTF.

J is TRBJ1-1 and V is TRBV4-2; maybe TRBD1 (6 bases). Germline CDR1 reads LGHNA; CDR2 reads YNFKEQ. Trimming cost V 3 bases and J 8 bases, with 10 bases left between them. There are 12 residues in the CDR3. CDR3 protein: CASSHQTGEAFF. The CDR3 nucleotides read TGTGCCAGCAGCCACCAGACAGGCGAAGCTTTCTTT.

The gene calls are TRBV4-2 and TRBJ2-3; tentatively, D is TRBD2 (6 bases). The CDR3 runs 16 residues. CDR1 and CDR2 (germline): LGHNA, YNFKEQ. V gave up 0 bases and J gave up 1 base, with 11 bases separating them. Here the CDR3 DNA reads TGTGCCAGCAGCCAAGATGGGGCGGGACGCACAGATACGCAGTATTTT. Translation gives CASSQDGAGRTDTQYF.

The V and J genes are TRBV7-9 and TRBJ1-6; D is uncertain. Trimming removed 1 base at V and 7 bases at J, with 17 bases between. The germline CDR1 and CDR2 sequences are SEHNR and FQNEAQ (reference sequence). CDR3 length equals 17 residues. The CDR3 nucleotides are TGTGCCAGCAGCTTAGGGAGAGGGCAAGTGAACAATTCACCCCTCCACTTT. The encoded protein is CASSLGRGQVNNSPLHF.

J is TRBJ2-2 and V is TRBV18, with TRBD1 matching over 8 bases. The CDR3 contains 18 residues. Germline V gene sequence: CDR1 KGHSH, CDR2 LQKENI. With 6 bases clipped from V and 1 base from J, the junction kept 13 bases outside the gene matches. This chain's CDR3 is CASSGRYIDRGNTGELFF. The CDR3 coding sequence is TGTGCCAGCTCTGGACGATACATCGACAGGGGGAACACCGGGGAGCTGTTTTTT. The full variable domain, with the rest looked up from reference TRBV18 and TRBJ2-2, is NAGVMQNPRHLVRRRGQEARLRCSPMKGHSHVYWYRQLPEEGLKFMVYLQKENIIDESGMPKERFSAEFPKEGPSILRIQQVVRGDSAAYFCASSGRYIDRGNTGELFFGEGSRLTVL.

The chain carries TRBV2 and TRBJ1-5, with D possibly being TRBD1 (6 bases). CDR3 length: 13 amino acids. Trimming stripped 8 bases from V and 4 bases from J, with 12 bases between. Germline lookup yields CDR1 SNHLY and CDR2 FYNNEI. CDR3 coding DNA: TGTGCCAGCGAGGGGGGAGGGAATCAGCCCCAGCATTTT. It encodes CASEGGGNQPQHF.

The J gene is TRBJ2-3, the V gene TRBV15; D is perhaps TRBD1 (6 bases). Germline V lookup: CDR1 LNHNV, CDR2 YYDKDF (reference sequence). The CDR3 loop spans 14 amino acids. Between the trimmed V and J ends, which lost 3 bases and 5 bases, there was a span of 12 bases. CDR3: CATSRDTGKDTQYF. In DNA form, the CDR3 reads TGTGCCACCAGCAGGGATACAGGGAAAGATACGCAGTATTTT.

The CDR3 DNA reads TGTGCCAGCAGTTACTTGCCGACGAACACTGAAGCTTTCTTT. It encodes CASSYLPTNTEAFF. This chain connects TRBV6-6 to TRBJ1-1; D gene uncertain. Germline V lookup: CDR1 MNHNY, CDR2 SVGAGI (reference sequence). The ends were cut back, 1 base at V and 1 base at J, with 7 bases in the middle. The CDR3 is 14 residues long.

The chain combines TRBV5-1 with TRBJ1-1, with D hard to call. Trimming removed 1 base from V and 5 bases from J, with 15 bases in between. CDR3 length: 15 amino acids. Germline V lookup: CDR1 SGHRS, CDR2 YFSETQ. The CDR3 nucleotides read TGCGCCAGCAGCTTGATCGCAGCACTTGGGACTGAAGCTTTCTTT. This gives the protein CASSLIAALGTEAFF.

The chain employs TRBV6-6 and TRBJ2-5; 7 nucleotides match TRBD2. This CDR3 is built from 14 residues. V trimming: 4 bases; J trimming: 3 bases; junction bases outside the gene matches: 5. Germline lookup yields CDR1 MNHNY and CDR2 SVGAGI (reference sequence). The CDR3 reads CASSWPSGEETQYF. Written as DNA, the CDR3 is TGTGCCAGCAGTTGGCCTAGCGGAGAAGAGACCCAGTACTTC.

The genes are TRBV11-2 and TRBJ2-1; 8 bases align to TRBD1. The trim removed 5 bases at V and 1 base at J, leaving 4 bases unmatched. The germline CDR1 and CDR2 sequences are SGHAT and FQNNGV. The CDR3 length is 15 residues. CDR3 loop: CASSPRQGSYNEQFF. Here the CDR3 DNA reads TGTGCCAGCAGCCCAAGACAGGGGTCCTACAATGAGCAGTTCTTC.

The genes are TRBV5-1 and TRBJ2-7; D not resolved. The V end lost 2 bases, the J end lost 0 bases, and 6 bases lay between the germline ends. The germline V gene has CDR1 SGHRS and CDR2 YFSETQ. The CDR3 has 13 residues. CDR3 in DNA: TGCGCCAGCAGCTTTTACAGCTCCTACGAGCAGTACTTC. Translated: CASSFYSSYEQYF.

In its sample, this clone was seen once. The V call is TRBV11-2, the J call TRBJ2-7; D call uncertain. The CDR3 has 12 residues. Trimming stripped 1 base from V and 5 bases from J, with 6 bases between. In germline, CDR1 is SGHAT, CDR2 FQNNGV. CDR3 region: CASSLAFNEQYF. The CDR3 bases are TGTGCCAGCAGCTTAGCCTTTAACGAGCAGTACTTC.

The CDR3 spells CASSIAAQAYGYTF. CDR3 nucleotides: TGTGCCAGTAGTATAGCGGCACAGGCTTATGGCTACACCTTC. This chain links TRBV19 with TRBJ1-2; D possibly corresponds to TRBD1 (5 bases). Deletions cut 1 base from V and 5 bases from J, with 11 bases between. The CDR3 has 14 amino acids. Per the germline V gene, CDR1 is LNHDA and CDR2 is SQIVND (reference sequence).

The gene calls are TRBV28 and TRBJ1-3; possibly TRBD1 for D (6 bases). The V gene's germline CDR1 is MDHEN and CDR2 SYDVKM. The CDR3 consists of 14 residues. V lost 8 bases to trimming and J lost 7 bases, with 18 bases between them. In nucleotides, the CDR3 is TGTGCCAGCGGACCACAGGGATTAAGTAACACCATATATTTT. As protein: CASGPQGLSNTIYF.

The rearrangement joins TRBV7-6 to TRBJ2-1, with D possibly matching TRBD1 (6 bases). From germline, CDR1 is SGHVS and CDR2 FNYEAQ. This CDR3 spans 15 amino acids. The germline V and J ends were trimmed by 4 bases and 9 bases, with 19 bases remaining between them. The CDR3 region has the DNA TGTGCCAGCAGCTCGGACAGTTGGATCGGTGGTGAGCAGTTCTTC. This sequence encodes CASSSDSWIGGEQFF. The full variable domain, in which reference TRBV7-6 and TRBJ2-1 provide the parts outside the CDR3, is GAGVSQSPRYKVTKRGQDVALRCDPISGHVSLYWYRQALGQGPEFLTYFNYEAQQDKSGLPNDRFSAERPEGSISTLTIQRTEQRDSAMYRCASSSDSWIGGEQFFGPGTRLTVL.

CDR3 in amino acids: CASSYLGGSGYTF. The CDR3 DNA follows: TGTGCCAGCAGTTACTTAGGGGGTTCGGGCTACACCTTC. The chain couples TRBV6-5 to TRBJ1-2, with a possible D match to TRBD1 (6 bases). The V gene lost 1 base and the J gene lost 8 bases, with 11 bases spanning the gap. The CDR3 totals 13 residues. Germline V CDR1 and CDR2: MNHEY, SVGAGI.

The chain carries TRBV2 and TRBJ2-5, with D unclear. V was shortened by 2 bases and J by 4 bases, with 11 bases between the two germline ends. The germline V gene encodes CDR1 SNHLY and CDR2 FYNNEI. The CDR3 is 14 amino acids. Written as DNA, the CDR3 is TGTGCCAGCAGTGAAACCGTCGTTGGAGAGACCCAGTACTTC. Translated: CASSETVVGETQYF.